Listed below are T cell receptor beta chains from one sample, sequenced in a study of shared clonotypes between healthy human individuals. The method was immunoSEQ multiplex PCR; TCRdb's version includes in-frame clones alone and lacks a portion of them. Of 550,000 to 800,000 clones listed, approximately 79% are singletons. Sequenced sample: memory CD4+ T cells sorted from blood. The receptors stem from a woman aged 30 to 39 in good health. Both conserved end residues are part of each CDR3. Fields, in order: clone size, V gene, D gene, J gene, CDR3 DNA, CDR3 protein. A D gene is named only where the DNA matches it firmly. Clone size is given for some rows only: seen once, a few or many times, or a class if the clone is expanded.

abundance: NA; v_gene: TRBV30; d_gene: NA; j_gene: TRBJ2-7; CDR3nt: TGTGCCTGGAGTACAGGCTCCTACGAGCAGTACTTC; CDR3aa: CAWSTGSYEQYF
abundance: NA; v_gene: TRBV11-2; d_gene: NA; j_gene: TRBJ2-1; CDR3nt: TGTGCCAGCAGCCAACAGAAGGGGCGCAATGAGCAGTTCTTC; CDR3aa: CASSQQKGRNEQFF
abundance: NA; v_gene: TRBV30; d_gene: NA; j_gene: TRBJ1-3; CDR3nt: TGTGCCTGGAGACAACCGGGAAACACCATATATTTT; CDR3aa: CAWRQPGNTIYF
abundance: NA; v_gene: TRBV6-1; d_gene: TRBD1; j_gene: TRBJ1-4; CDR3nt: TGTGCCAGCAGTGGTGGAAAGGACAGGGGGCGTGAAAAACTGTTTTTT; CDR3aa: CASSGGKDRGREKLFF
abundance: NA; v_gene: TRBV5-1; d_gene: NA; j_gene: TRBJ1-3; CDR3nt: TGCGCCAGCAGCTTGGGGACTAGTGGAAACACCATATATTTT; CDR3aa: CASSLGTSGNTIYF
abundance: NA; v_gene: TRBV5-1; d_gene: NA; j_gene: TRBJ1-4; CDR3nt: TGCGCCAGCAGCTTGGACGCAGGGAGCATTAATGAAAAACTGTTTTTT; CDR3aa: CASSLDAGSINEKLFF
abundance: NA; v_gene: TRBV28; d_gene: NA; j_gene: TRBJ2-7; CDR3nt: TGTGCCAGCAGTCCGTACAACACATACGAGCAGTACTTC; CDR3aa: CASSPYNTYEQYF
abundance: NA; v_gene: TRBV7-2; d_gene: NA; j_gene: TRBJ2-5; CDR3nt: TGTGCCAGCAGCTTAGCGTTGGTGGCGGGGAAGACCCAGTACTTC; CDR3aa: CASSLALVAGKTQYF
abundance: NA; v_gene: TRBV7-8; d_gene: NA; j_gene: TRBJ2-7; CDR3nt: TGTGCCAGCAGCTTAGCCCTAGGTGGCTACGAGCAGTACTTC; CDR3aa: CASSLALGGYEQYF
abundance: NA; v_gene: TRBV6-1; d_gene: NA; j_gene: TRBJ1-2; CDR3nt: TGTGCCAGCAGTGAAGCACCAGGGCAGTCCTATGGCTACACCTTC; CDR3aa: CASSEAPGQSYGYTF
abundance: NA; v_gene: TRBV28; d_gene: NA; j_gene: TRBJ1-2; CDR3nt: TGTGCCAGCAGTCGGCAAGGCAGCGGGACCCCGTATGGCTACACCTTC; CDR3aa: CASSRQGSGTPYGYTF
abundance: NA; v_gene: TRBV27; d_gene: NA; j_gene: TRBJ2-1; CDR3nt: TGTGCCAGCAGAGCACTTTTGACGGGAGTTGAGCAGTTCTTC; CDR3aa: CASRALLTGVEQFF
abundance: NA; v_gene: TRBV7-6; d_gene: NA; j_gene: TRBJ2-7; CDR3nt: TGTGCCAGCAGCAAAAGGGAAGGAGGCGTCAGGGGTTTTCAAGGGGAGCAGTACTTC; CDR3aa: CASSKREGGVRGFQGEQYF
abundance: many; v_gene: TRBV18; d_gene: TRBD1; j_gene: TRBJ1-1; CDR3nt: TGTGCCAGCTCACCTTACAGGGGGCGTGAGGGTGAAGCTTTCTTT; CDR3aa: CASSPYRGREGEAFF
abundance: NA; v_gene: TRBV19; d_gene: TRBD1; j_gene: TRBJ2-7; CDR3nt: TGTGCCAGTAGTATCGGGACAGGGGAGGCCTACGAGCAGTACTTC; CDR3aa: CASSIGTGEAYEQYF
abundance: many; v_gene: TRBV4-2; d_gene: TRBD1; j_gene: TRBJ1-5; CDR3nt: TGTGCCAGCAGCCAACAGAGGGGGCAGGGAGATCAGCCCCAGCATTTT; CDR3aa: CASSQQRGQGDQPQHF
abundance: once; v_gene: TRBV6-6; d_gene: NA; j_gene: TRBJ1-4; CDR3nt: TGTGCCAGCAGTTACGGGCCGGGCAGGAATGAAAAACTGTTTTTT; CDR3aa: CASSYGPGRNEKLFF
abundance: NA; v_gene: TRBV5-1; d_gene: NA; j_gene: TRBJ1-2; CDR3nt: TGCGCCAGCAGCTTGGGAGGTAGCTATGGCTACACCTTC; CDR3aa: CASSLGGSYGYTF
abundance: NA; v_gene: TRBV5-4; d_gene: TRBD1; j_gene: TRBJ2-7; CDR3nt: TGTGCCAGCAGCTTTGGACAGGACTCCTACGAGCAGTACTTC; CDR3aa: CASSFGQDSYEQYF
abundance: NA; v_gene: TRBV7-6; d_gene: NA; j_gene: TRBJ1-1; CDR3nt: TGTGCCAGCAGCTTAGCGAGGACTTCAGCGGAAGCTTTCTTT; CDR3aa: CASSLARTSAEAFF
abundance: NA; v_gene: TRBV10-3; d_gene: NA; j_gene: TRBJ2-7; CDR3nt: TGTGCCCATGCCGCAGGACCTGAGATCCACGAGCAGTACTTC; CDR3aa: CAHAAGPEIHEQYF
abundance: NA; v_gene: TRBV2; d_gene: NA; j_gene: TRBJ2-1; CDR3nt: TGTGCCAGCAGTGAGTACTTAAGCTCCTACAATGAGCAGTTCTTC; CDR3aa: CASSEYLSSYNEQFF
abundance: many; v_gene: TRBV30; d_gene: NA; j_gene: TRBJ1-5; CDR3nt: TGTGCCTGGAGTTCTGGGGGGGGTCTCAATCAGCCCCAGCATTTT; CDR3aa: CAWSSGGGLNQPQHF
abundance: NA; v_gene: TRBV28; d_gene: NA; j_gene: TRBJ1-5; CDR3nt: TGTGCCAGCAGTTTAACTTGGGGCGGTCAGCCCCAGCATTTT; CDR3aa: CASSLTWGGQPQHF
abundance: NA; v_gene: TRBV13; d_gene: TRBD1; j_gene: TRBJ1-2; CDR3nt: TGTGCCAGCAGCCAAGGGGGCGCGGCCTATGGCTACACCTTC; CDR3aa: CASSQGGAAYGYTF
abundance: few; v_gene: TRBV6-5; d_gene: NA; j_gene: TRBJ2-7; CDR3nt: TGTGCCAGCAGTTACCTGGGGCTCGAGCAGTACTTC; CDR3aa: CASSYLGLEQYF
abundance: NA; v_gene: TRBV30; d_gene: TRBD2; j_gene: TRBJ2-1; CDR3nt: TGTGCCTGGAGTGAACCGGGACTAGCGAGAACTAATGAGCAGTTCTTC; CDR3aa: CAWSEPGLARTNEQFF
abundance: NA; v_gene: TRBV28; d_gene: NA; j_gene: TRBJ1-4; CDR3nt: TGTGCCACCTACAGTGCAACTAATGAAAAACTGTTTTTT; CDR3aa: CATYSATNEKLFF
abundance: NA; v_gene: TRBV5-1; d_gene: TRBD2; j_gene: TRBJ2-1; CDR3nt: TGCGCCAGCAGCGTAGGAGCGGGAGTTTACAATGAGCAGTTCTTC; CDR3aa: CASSVGAGVYNEQFF
abundance: NA; v_gene: TRBV6-5; d_gene: NA; j_gene: TRBJ1-2; CDR3nt: TGTGCCAGCAGCCCACTCTGGGGGGAATATGGCTACACCTTC; CDR3aa: CASSPLWGEYGYTF
abundance: NA; v_gene: TRBV11-3; d_gene: NA; j_gene: TRBJ1-1; CDR3nt: TGTGCCAGCAGCTCCCAACCAGGAACGGAAGCTTTCTTT; CDR3aa: CASSSQPGTEAFF
abundance: few; v_gene: TRBV12-5; d_gene: TRBD2; j_gene: TRBJ2-1; CDR3nt: TGTGCTAGTGGTCTAGGACTAGCGGGAACAAATGAGCAGTTCTTC; CDR3aa: CASGLGLAGTNEQFF
abundance: once; v_gene: TRBV4-2; d_gene: NA; j_gene: TRBJ2-7; CDR3nt: TGTGCCAGCAGCCAAACTCGGGACTTCTATTCCTACGAGCAGTACTTC; CDR3aa: CASSQTRDFYSYEQYF
abundance: NA; v_gene: TRBV18; d_gene: NA; j_gene: TRBJ1-5; CDR3nt: TGTGCCAGCTCACCAGACCCACTGAGGCCCCAGCATTTT; CDR3aa: CASSPDPLRPQHF
abundance: NA; v_gene: TRBV19; d_gene: TRBD2; j_gene: TRBJ2-1; CDR3nt: TGTGCCAGTAGTATCATAGCGGGAGCCAGCAATGAGCAGTTCTTC; CDR3aa: CASSIIAGASNEQFF
abundance: NA; v_gene: TRBV20-1; d_gene: NA; j_gene: TRBJ2-1; CDR3nt: TGCAGTGTAGCGGATGAGCAGTTCTTC; CDR3aa: CSVADEQFF
abundance: once; v_gene: TRBV7-6; d_gene: NA; j_gene: TRBJ2-7; CDR3nt: TGTGCCAGCAGCGCGGAGCTTAACGCCTACGAGCAGTACTTC; CDR3aa: CASSAELNAYEQYF
abundance: NA; v_gene: TRBV6-1; d_gene: NA; j_gene: TRBJ1-5; CDR3nt: TGTGCCAGCATTGGGCAGCATAATAGCAATCAGCCCCAGCATTTT; CDR3aa: CASIGQHNSNQPQHF
abundance: once; v_gene: TRBV7-3; d_gene: NA; j_gene: TRBJ2-1; CDR3nt: TGTGCCAGCAGATCTACTGGCAGGGGAGGCCTGTTCTTC; CDR3aa: CASRSTGRGGLFF
abundance: NA; v_gene: TRBV27; d_gene: NA; j_gene: TRBJ2-7; CDR3nt: TGTGCCAGCAGTTTCAGACAAACCTACGAGCAGTACTTC; CDR3aa: CASSFRQTYEQYF
abundance: NA; v_gene: TRBV25-1; d_gene: NA; j_gene: TRBJ2-3; CDR3nt: TGTGCCAGCAGTCAGGACTATACGCAGTATTTT; CDR3aa: CASSQDYTQYF
abundance: NA; v_gene: TRBV6-1; d_gene: NA; j_gene: TRBJ1-4; CDR3nt: TGTGCCAGCAGTATACAGGACGTGGGAAAACTGTTTTTT; CDR3aa: CASSIQDVGKLFF
abundance: NA; v_gene: TRBV28; d_gene: NA; j_gene: TRBJ2-2; CDR3nt: TGTGCCAGCAGGAAGGCAGACCGTCCCGGGGAGCTGTTTTTT; CDR3aa: CASRKADRPGELFF
abundance: NA; v_gene: TRBV28; d_gene: NA; j_gene: TRBJ2-7; CDR3nt: TGTGCCAGCAGTTTATCAGGAGACAGCGCCTACGAGCAGTACTTC; CDR3aa: CASSLSGDSAYEQYF
abundance: NA; v_gene: TRBV29-1; d_gene: NA; j_gene: TRBJ2-7; CDR3nt: TGCAGCGTCGGAGCAGCGCATCGCGAGCAGTACTTC; CDR3aa: CSVGAAHREQYF
abundance: NA; v_gene: TRBV28; d_gene: TRBD2; j_gene: TRBJ2-1; CDR3nt: TGTGCCAGCAGTCCTGGGACTAGCGGGAGGTCGTCCTACAATGAGCAGTTCTTC; CDR3aa: CASSPGTSGRSSYNEQFF